One sample yielded the 6 T cell receptor beta chains listed below, sequenced in a study of blood T cells in healthy people across ages. A sample-barcoded 5' primer and a J-beta primer mix were used in a second PCR of roughly 6 to 12 cycles. One entry per CDR3 protein, called by TCRdb with MiXCR from the 5' RACE reads. The table records approximately 690,000 distinct CDR3 sequences, less than 45% of them present only once. Sequencing input: blood. Receptors originate from a man older than 75 in good health.

This clonotype appeared a few times. This chain joins TRBV6-2 or TRBV6-3 and TRBJ2-6; D is uncertain. Between the trimmed V and J ends, which lost 0 bases and 0 bases, there was a span of 12 bases. The CDR3 covers 18 residues. Germline loops: CDR1 MNHEY, CDR2 SVGEGT. The CDR3 loop is CASSYSYGRLSGANVLTF. CDR3 bases: TGTGCCAGCAGTTACTCATACGGACGACTCTCTGGGGCCAACGTCCTGACTTTC.

This clonotype was seen a handful of times. The V and J genes are TRBV6-1 and TRBJ2-1; 14 bases are shared with TRBD2. The CDR3 loop spans 15 amino acids. Germline lookup yields CDR1 MNHNS and CDR2 SASEGT. V lost 6 bases, J lost 10 bases, and 8 bases stayed unmatched. The CDR3 here is CASSQTSGRGREQFF. CDR3 nucleotide sequence: TGTGCCAGCAGCCAGACTAGCGGGAGGGGTCGAGAGCAGTTCTTC.

This sequence joins TRBV4-3 and TRBJ2-5, with 7 positions matching TRBD2. The V and J ends lost 5 bases and 0 bases, in that order; junction bases with no gene match: 3. The germline V gene has CDR1 LGHNA and CDR2 YSLEER. This CDR3 comprises 14 residues. The DNA for the CDR3 is TGCGCCAGCAGCTTTAGCGGGTACCAAGAGACCCAGTACTTC. Protein: CASSFSGYQETQYF.

The J gene is TRBJ2-7, the V gene TRBV28; no clear D. V was shortened by 2 bases and J by 11 bases, with 19 bases between the two germline ends. CDR3 size: 14 residues. Germline V lookup: CDR1 MDHEN, CDR2 SYDVKM. CDR3: CASSLEVAFKKEYF. Here the CDR3 DNA reads TGTGCCAGCAGTTTAGAAGTCGCCTTTAAAAAGGAGTACTTC.

This clonotype has just a few counts. The chain uses TRBV7-3 and TRBJ2-3, with a possible D match to TRBD2 (5 bases). This CDR3 region has 14 residues. Germline lookup yields CDR1 SGHTA and CDR2 FQGTGA. Trimming removed 5 bases at V and 0 bases at J, with 9 bases between. Written as DNA, the CDR3 is TGTGCCAGCAGCCGCGGAGGCAGCACAGATACGCAGTATTTT. Amino acid sequence: CASSRGGSTDTQYF.

The sample holds a few counts of this clonotype. V and J are TRBV30 and TRBJ2-1; TRBD2 matches 10 bases. After removal of 2 bases from V and 6 bases from J, the junction contained 4 bases not matched to a gene. The germline V gene encodes CDR1 GTSNPN and CDR2 SVGIG (reference sequence). CDR3 length: 14 amino acids. CDR3 DNA sequence: TGTGCCTGGAGTAGGACTAGCGGCCCCAATGAGCAGTTCTTC. Encoded protein: CAWSRTSGPNEQFF.